A single count supports the clone carrying this T cell receptor (beta chain). Its antigen is not known. Researchers amplified the TCR beta CDR3 regions from RNA transcripts. The primer set for the first-round RT-PCR of the TCR CDR3 was HTBI. TCRdb itself ran the multiplex PCR reads through MiXCR, one entry per CDR3 protein. The sample has some 370,000 distinct CDR3 sequences; about a sixth are singletons. Losses at the gene ends were 2 bases for V and 2 bases for J; bases not matched to a gene: 7. The CDR3 totals 16 residues. Germline V lookup: CDR1 KGHSH, CDR2 LQKENI. The data originate from a study of T cells in Graves' hyperthyroidism and ophthalmopathy. Findings and caveats of the study: A median about 6 months before onset, the model predicted ophthalmopathy. Within blood appeared most thyroid clonotypes that had expanded above 0.001.

Lactation, pregnancy, other autoimmune disease or uncontrolled infection led to exclusion of patients. Blood sampling occurred at first hyperthyroidism diagnosis, ahead of any ophthalmopathy symptoms. The origin of this receptor is a woman aged 25 to 39 with Graves' hyperthyroidism that later progressed to Graves' ophthalmopathy. Sequencing was performed on blood. The rearrangement uses TRBV18 and TRBJ2-3; 7 bases fit TRBD2. CDR3 in amino acids: CASSPSREAFTDTQYF. The CDR3 DNA follows: TGTGCCAGCTCACCATCTCGGGAGGCCTTCACAGATACGCAGTATTTT.